The 9 T cell receptor beta chains below come from one sample, sequenced in a study of CD8 T cells in Susac syndrome. RNA in amounts of about 0.5 to 1 ug was reverse transcribed with random hexamers. TCRdb ran MiXCR on the immunoSEQ multiplex PCR reads and lists one entry per CDR3 protein. The repertoire includes under 350,000 distinct CDR3 sequences, just over 90% of them detected once, and 0.06% to 0.075% sits in the top ten. The sequencing sample was made of CD4+ T cells from PBMCs. The origin of the receptors is a human donor with multiple sclerosis.

The J gene is TRBJ2-7, the V gene TRBV20-1, with 11 bases matching TRBD1. Looked up from germline, CDR1 is DFQATT and CDR2 is SNEGSKA (reference sequence). The CDR3 has 15 amino acids. The ends lost 5 bases at V and 6 bases at J; junction bases unmatched: 12. The CDR3 loop reads CSAYHPGQGASEQYF. The CDR3 bases are TGCAGTGCTTACCACCCAGGACAGGGGGCCAGCGAGCAGTACTTC.

The rearrangement uses TRBV15 and TRBJ2-3; 10 bases are shared with TRBD2. This CDR3 region has 15 residues. Germline loops: CDR1 LNHNV, CDR2 YYDKDF (reference sequence). The V segment lost 3 bases and the J segment 3 bases; nucleotides outside the gene matches: 3. The chain's CDR3 is CATSSPSGGTDTQYF. Written as DNA, the CDR3 is TGTGCCACCAGCAGCCCTAGCGGGGGTACAGATACGCAGTATTTT.

The chain carries TRBV4-3 and TRBJ1-2, with D tentatively TRBD1 (6 bases). V lost 0 bases and J 6 bases, leaving 14 bases between the germline ends. The germline gives CDR1 LGHNA, CDR2 YSLEER. The CDR3 is 15 amino acids. The CDR3 here is CASSQDNAGAHGYTF. Written as DNA, the CDR3 is TGCGCCAGCAGCCAAGATAACGCGGGGGCGCATGGCTACACCTTC.

The CDR3 loop reads CAWSRQVPAEAFF. The DNA of the CDR3 is TGTGCCTGGAGCCGACAGGTCCCAGCTGAAGCTTTCTTT. The chain uses TRBV30 and TRBJ1-1; D may be TRBD1 (6 bases). Germline V gene sequence: CDR1 GTSNPN, CDR2 SVGIG (reference sequence). CDR3 length: 13 amino acids. Trimming pared 3 bases from V and 6 bases from J, leaving 14 bases between.

The rearrangement links TRBV7-2 to TRBJ2-7; TRBD2 aligns across 10 bases. CDR1 is SGHTA and CDR2 is FQGNSA in the germline V gene. J gave up 0 bases and V 5 bases, and 7 bases lay outside the gene matches. The CDR3 covers 16 residues. The CDR3 loop is CASSPQAGGPSYEQYF. DNA of the CDR3: TGTGCCAGCAGCCCTCAAGCGGGAGGGCCCTCCTACGAGCAGTACTTC.

The chain couples TRBV20-1 to TRBJ2-3; D gene uncertain. V dropped 1 base and J dropped 0 bases, with 8 bases sitting between them. The germline gives CDR1 DFQATT, CDR2 SNEGSKA (reference sequence). The CDR3 is 14 amino acids. The CDR3 is CSARGSPSTDTQYF. The CDR3 DNA reads as TGCAGTGCTAGAGGGAGTCCGAGCACAGATACGCAGTATTTT.

The J gene is TRBJ2-1, the V gene TRBV19; D might be TRBD1 (6 bases). Trimming pared 2 bases from V and 6 bases from J, leaving 8 bases between. Germline values: CDR1 LNHDA, CDR2 SQIVND (reference sequence). CDR3 length: 13 amino acids. The CDR3, as DNA: TGTGCCAGTAGTATAACAGGGCTCAATGAGCAGTTCTTC. Residues: CASSITGLNEQFF.

The CDR3 nucleotides read TGTGCCAGCAGCTTATTGGGACAGGGGGTTCGCTACGAGCAGTACTTC. Translated: CASSLLGQGVRYEQYF. V usage is TRBV5-4 and J usage is TRBJ2-7; 11 bases are shared with TRBD1. This CDR3 is built from 16 residues. J gave up 3 bases and V 2 bases, and 7 bases lay outside the gene matches. Germline CDR1 and CDR2: SGHNT and YYREEE (reference sequence).

V usage is TRBV10-3 and J usage is TRBJ1-6; unclear D gene. CDR1 is ENHRY, CDR2 SYGVKD, per germline. V gave up 4 bases and J gave up 8 bases, with 12 bases separating them. This CDR3 region has 14 residues. The CDR3 DNA follows: TGTGCCATCAGTGTATCGGGTCAGGATTCACCCCTCCACTTT. This encodes CAISVSGQDSPLHF.